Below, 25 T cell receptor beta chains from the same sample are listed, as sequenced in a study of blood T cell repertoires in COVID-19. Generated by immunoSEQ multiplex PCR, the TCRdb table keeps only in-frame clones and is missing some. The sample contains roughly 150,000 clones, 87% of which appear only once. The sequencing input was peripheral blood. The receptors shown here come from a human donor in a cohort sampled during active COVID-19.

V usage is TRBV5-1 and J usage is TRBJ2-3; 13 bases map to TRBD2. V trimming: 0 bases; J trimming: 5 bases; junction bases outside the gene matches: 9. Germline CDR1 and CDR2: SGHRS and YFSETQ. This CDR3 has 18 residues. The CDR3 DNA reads TGCGCCAGCAGCTTGGGACTAGCGGGGGGCCAACCGGGAGATACGCAGTATTTT. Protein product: CASSLGLAGGQPGDTQYF.

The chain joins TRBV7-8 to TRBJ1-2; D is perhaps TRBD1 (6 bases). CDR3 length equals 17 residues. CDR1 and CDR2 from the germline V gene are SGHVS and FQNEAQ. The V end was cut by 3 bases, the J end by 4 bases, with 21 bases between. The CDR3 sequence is CASSFVTGGGFVYGYTF. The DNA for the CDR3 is TGTGCCAGCAGCTTTGTAACTGGGGGCGGGTTTGTCTATGGCTACACCTTC.

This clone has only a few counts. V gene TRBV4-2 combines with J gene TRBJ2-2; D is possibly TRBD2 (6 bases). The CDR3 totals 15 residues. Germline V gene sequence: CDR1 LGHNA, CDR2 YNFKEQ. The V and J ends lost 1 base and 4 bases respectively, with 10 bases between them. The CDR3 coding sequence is TGTGCCAGCAGCCAAGTGATCGGGGGCACCGGGGAGCTGTTTTTT. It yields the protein CASSQVIGGTGELFF.

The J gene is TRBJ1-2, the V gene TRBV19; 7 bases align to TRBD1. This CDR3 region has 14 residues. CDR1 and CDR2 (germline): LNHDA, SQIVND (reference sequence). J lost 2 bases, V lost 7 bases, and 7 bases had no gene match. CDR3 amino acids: CASTIRQGNYGYTF. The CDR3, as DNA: TGTGCCAGTACCATTAGACAGGGCAACTATGGCTACACCTTC.

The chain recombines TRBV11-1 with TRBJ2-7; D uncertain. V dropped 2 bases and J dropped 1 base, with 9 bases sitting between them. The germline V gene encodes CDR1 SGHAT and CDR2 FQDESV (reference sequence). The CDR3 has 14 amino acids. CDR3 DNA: TGTGCCAGCAGCTTAAAGACACATTCCTACGAGCAGTACTTC. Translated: CASSLKTHSYEQYF.

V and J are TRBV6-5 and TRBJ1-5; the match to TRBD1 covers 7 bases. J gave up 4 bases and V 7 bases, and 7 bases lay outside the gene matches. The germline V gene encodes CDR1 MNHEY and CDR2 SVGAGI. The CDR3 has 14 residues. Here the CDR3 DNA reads TGTGCCAGCAAGGGGACAGACTATAATCAGCCCCAGCATTTT. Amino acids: CASKGTDYNQPQHF.

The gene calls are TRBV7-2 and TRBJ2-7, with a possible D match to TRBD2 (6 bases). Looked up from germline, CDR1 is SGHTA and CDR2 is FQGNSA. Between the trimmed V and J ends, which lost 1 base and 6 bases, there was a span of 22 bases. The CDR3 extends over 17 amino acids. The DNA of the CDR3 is TGTGCCAGCAGCTTAGGAATGGGTGAGACTAGATTAGCCGAGCAGTACTTC. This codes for CASSLGMGETRLAEQYF. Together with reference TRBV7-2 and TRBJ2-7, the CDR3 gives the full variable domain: GAGVSQSPSNKVTEKGKDVELRCDPISGHTALYWYRQSLGQGLEFLIYFQGNSAPDKSGLPSDRFSAERTGGSVSTLTIQRTQQEDSAVYLCASSLGMGETRLAEQYFGPGTRLTVT.

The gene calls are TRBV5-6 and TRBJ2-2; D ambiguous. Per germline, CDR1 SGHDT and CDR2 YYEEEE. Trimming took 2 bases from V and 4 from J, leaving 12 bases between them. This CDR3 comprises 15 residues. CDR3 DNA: TGTGCCAGCAGCTTTAAATTAGTCGCCACCGGGGAGCTGTTTTTT. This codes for CASSFKLVATGELFF.

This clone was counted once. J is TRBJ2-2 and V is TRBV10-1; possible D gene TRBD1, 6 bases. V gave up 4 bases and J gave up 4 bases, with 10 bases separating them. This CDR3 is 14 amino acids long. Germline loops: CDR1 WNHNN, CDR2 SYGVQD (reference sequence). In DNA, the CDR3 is TGCGCCAGCAGTGCGGGGACACCCACCGGGGAGCTGTTTTTT. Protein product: CASSAGTPTGELFF.

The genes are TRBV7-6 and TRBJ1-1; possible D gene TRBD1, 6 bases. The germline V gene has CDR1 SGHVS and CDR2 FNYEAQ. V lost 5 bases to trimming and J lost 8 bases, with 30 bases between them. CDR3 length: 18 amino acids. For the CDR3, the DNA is TGTGCCAGCAGCCCTCAGATACCCCGTTCGACGACAGGACCAGAAGCTTTCTTT. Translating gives CASSPQIPRSTTGPEAFF.

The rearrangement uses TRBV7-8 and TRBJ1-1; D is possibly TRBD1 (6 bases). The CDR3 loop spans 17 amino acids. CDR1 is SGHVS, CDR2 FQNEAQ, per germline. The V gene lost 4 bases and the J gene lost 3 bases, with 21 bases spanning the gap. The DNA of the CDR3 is TGTGCCAGCAGCTCCAGGGGATTTCGGGTTTCGGACACTGAAGCTTTCTTT. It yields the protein CASSSRGFRVSDTEAFF.

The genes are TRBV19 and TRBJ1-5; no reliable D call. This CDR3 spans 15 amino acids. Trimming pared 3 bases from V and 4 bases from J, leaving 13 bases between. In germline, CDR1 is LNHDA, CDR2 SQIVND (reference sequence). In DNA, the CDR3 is TGTGCCAGTAGTATGAGGGTCCGGGATAATCAGCCCCAGCATTTT. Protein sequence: CASSMRVRDNQPQHF.

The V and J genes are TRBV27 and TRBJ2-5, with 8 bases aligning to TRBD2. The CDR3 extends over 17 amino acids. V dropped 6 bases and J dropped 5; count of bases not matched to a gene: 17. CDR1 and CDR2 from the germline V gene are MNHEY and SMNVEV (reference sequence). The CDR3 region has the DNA TGTGCCAGCAGAACTTTGGGGGGGAGAGCGGGGGCGGAGACCCAGTACTTC. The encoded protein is CASRTLGGRAGAETQYF.

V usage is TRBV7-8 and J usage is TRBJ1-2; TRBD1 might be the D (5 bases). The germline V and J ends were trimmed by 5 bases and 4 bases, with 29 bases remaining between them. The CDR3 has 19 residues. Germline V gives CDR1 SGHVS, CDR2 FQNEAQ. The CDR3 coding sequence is TGTGCCAGCAGCCCCCCAGAATGGCGGGGCCACGACGAACTCTATGGCTACACCTTC. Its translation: CASSPPEWRGHDELYGYTF. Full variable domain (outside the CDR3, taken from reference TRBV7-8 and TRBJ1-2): GAGVSQSPRYKVAKRGQDVALRCDPISGHVSLFWYQQALGQGPEFLTYFQNEAQLDKSGLPSDRFFAERPEGSVSTLKIQRTQQEDSAVYLCASSPPEWRGHDELYGYTFGSGTRLTVV.

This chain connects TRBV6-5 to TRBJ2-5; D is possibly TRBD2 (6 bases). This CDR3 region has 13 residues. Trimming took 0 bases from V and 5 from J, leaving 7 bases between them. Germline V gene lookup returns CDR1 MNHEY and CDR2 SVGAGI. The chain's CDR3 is CASSYSRGETQYF. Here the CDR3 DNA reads TGTGCCAGCAGTTACTCCCGGGGGGAGACCCAGTACTTC.

CDR3 coding DNA: TGTGCCAGCAGCGCTCCGGGACAGGGCTATGGCTACACCTTC. This sequence encodes CASSAPGQGYGYTF. The gene calls are TRBV9 and TRBJ1-2, with TRBD1 matching over 9 bases. The CDR3 is made up of 14 amino acids. Germline CDR1 and CDR2: SGDLS and YYNGEE. With V trimmed by 3 bases and J by 4 bases, 4 bases remained unmatched. The full variable domain, with the rest looked up from reference TRBV9 and TRBJ1-2, is DSGVTQTPKHLITATGQRVTLRCSPRSGDLSVYWYQQSLDQGLQFLIQYYNGEERAKGNILERFSAQQFPDLHSELNLSSLELGDSALYFCASSAPGQGYGYTFGSGTRLTVV.

The chain's CDR3 is CASRDTTGGYDEQYF. The CDR3 DNA reads TGTGCCAGCAGGGACACAACAGGGGGCTATGACGAGCAGTACTTC. The chain couples TRBV27 to TRBJ2-7; TRBD1 agrees at 9 bases. J lost 5 bases, V lost 6 bases, and 11 bases had no gene match. Germline assignment: CDR1 MNHEY and CDR2 SMNVEV (reference sequence). The CDR3 runs 15 residues.

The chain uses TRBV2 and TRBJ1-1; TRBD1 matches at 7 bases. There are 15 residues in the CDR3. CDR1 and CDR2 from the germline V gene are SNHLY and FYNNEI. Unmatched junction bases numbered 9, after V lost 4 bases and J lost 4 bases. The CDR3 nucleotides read TGTGCCAGCAGTGGACAGGGTCTGATGACCACTGAAGCTTTCTTT. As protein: CASSGQGLMTTEAFF.

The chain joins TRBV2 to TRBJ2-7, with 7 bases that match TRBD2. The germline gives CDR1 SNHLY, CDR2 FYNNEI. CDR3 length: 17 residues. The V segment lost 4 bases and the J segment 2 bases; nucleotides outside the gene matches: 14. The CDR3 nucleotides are TGTGCCAGCAGTGTAACCCCTAGCGGAGGAGGGACCTACGAGCAGTACTTC. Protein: CASSVTPSGGGTYEQYF.

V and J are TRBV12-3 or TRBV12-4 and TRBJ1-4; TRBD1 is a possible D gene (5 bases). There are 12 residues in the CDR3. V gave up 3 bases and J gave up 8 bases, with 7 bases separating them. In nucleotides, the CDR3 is TGTGCCAGCAGTTTTCGGGGGGAAAAACTGTTTTTT. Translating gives CASSFRGEKLFF.

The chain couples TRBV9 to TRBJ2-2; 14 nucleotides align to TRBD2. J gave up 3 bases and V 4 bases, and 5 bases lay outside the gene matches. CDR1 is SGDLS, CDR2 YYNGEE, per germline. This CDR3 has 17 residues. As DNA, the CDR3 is TGTGCCAGCAGCCATGGACTAGCGGGAGGCGACACCGGGGAGCTGTTTTTT. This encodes CASSHGLAGGDTGELFF.

CDR3: CASSWGPDGNYGYTF. The CDR3 DNA is TGTGCCAGCAGCTGGGGCCCTGACGGGAACTATGGCTACACCTTC. The chain uses TRBV5-6 and TRBJ1-2; perhaps TRBD1 as D (5 bases). There are 15 residues in the CDR3. The V end lost 3 bases, the J end lost 2 bases, and 14 bases lay between the germline ends. Germline assignment: CDR1 SGHDT and CDR2 YYEEEE.

Here the CDR3 reads CATSRGRGNEENTQYF. In DNA form, the CDR3 reads TGTGCCACCAGCAGAGGTCGAGGAAACGAGGAAAATACGCAGTATTTT. This chain uses TRBV15 with TRBJ2-3; no firm D call. Germline lookup yields CDR1 LNHNV and CDR2 YYDKDF (reference sequence). The CDR3 runs to 16 residues. V was cut by 1 base and J by 7 bases, with 18 bases left in between.

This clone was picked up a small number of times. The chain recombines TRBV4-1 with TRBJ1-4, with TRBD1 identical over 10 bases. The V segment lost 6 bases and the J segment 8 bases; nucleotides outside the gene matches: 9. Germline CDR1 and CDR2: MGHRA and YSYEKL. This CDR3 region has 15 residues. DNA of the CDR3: TGCGCCAGCAGGCCAGGGACAGGGGTAAACGAAAAACTGTTTTTT. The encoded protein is CASRPGTGVNEKLFF.

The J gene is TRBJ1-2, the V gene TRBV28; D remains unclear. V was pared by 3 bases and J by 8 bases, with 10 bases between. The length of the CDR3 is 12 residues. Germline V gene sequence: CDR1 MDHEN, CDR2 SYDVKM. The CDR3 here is CASSLTGRGYTF. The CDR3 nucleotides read TGTGCCAGCAGTTTGACGGGTAGGGGCTACACCTTC.